This TCR beta chain was sequenced for a study of type 1 regulatory T cells. About the research overall: An in vitro protocol generated T-allo10, a Tr1-enriched, alloantigen-specific CD4 T cell product. Study-level findings and limits: Type 1 regulatory T cells had a more restricted TCR repertoire than non-type 1 regulatory T cells.

This clonotype has more than one count but fewer than ten. Its target is unknown. One entry per CDR3 protein results from TCRdb running MiXCR on the reads. The sample consists of tens of thousands of distinct CDR3 sequences, less than 25% of them appearing once. The CDR3 covers 15 residues. The germline V gene encodes CDR1 SGDLS and CDR2 YYNGEE. With 0 bases clipped from V and 2 bases from J, the junction kept 5 bases outside the gene matches. Sequenced: cultured type 1 regulatory T (Tr1) cells, either the whole culture or a sorted fraction (not recorded which). The chain has TRBV9 and TRBJ2-7, with 7 bases that match TRBD2. This clonotype originated in a human donor in good health. Here the CDR3 DNA reads TGTGCCAGCAGCGTAGGGGCTAGCGGTGCCTACGAGCAGTACTTC. Translating gives CASSVGASGAYEQYF. Looking up the rest from reference TRBV9 and TRBJ2-7 gives the full variable domain: DSGVTQTPKHLITATGQRVTLRCSPRSGDLSVYWYQQSLDQGLQFLIQYYNGEERAKGNILERFSAQQFPDLHSELNLSSLELGDSALYFCASSVGASGAYEQYFGPGTRLTVT.